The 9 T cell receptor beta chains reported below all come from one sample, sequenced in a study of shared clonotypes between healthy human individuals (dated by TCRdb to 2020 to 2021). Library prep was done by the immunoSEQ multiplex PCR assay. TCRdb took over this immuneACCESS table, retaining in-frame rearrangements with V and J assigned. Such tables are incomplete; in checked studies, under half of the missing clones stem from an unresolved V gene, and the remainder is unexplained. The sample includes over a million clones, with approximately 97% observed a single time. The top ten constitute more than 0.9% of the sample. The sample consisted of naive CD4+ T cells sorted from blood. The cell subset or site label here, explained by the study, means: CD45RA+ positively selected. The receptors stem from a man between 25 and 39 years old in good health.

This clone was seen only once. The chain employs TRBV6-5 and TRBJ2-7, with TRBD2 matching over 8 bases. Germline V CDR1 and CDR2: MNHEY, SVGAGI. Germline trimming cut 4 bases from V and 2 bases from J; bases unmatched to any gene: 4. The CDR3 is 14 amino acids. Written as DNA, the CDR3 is TGTGCCAGCAGTTCAACGGGAGGGGCCTACGAGCAGTACTTC. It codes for CASSSTGGAYEQYF.

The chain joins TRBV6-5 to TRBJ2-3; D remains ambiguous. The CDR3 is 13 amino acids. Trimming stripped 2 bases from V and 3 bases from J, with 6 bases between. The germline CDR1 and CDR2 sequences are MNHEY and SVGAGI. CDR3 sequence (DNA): TGTGCCAGCAGTTACCTACAAACAGATACGCAGTATTTT. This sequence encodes CASSYLQTDTQYF.

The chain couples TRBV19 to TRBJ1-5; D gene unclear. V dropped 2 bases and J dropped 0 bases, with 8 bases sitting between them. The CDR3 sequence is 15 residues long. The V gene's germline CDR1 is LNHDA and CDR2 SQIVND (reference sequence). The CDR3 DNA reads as TGTGCCAGTAGTATACGCTCTTATAGCAATCAGCCCCAGCATTTT. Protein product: CASSIRSYSNQPQHF.

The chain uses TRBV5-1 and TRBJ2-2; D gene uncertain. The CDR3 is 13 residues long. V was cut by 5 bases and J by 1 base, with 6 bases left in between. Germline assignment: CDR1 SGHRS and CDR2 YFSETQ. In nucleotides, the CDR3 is TGCGCCAGCAGTTCCGAGAACACCGGGGAGCTGTTTTTT. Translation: CASSSENTGELFF.

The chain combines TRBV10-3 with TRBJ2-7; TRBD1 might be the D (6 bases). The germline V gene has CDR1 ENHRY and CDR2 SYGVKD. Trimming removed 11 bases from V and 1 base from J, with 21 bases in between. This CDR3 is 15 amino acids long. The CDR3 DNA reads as TGTGCCGTCGGTGGCACAGGGCTACAATCCTACGAGCAGTACTTC. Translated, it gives CAVGGTGLQSYEQYF.

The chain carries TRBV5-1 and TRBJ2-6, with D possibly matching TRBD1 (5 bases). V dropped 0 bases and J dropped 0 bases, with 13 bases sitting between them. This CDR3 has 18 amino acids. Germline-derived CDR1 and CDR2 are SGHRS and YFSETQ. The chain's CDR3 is CASSLAPGRASGANVLTF. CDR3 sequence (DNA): TGCGCCAGCAGCTTGGCCCCTGGCAGGGCCTCTGGGGCCAACGTCCTGACTTTC.

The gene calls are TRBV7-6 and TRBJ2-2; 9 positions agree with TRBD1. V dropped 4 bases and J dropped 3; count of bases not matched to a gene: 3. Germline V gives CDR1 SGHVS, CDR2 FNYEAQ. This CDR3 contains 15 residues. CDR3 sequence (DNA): TGTGCCAGCAGCTCATGGACAGGGGACACCGGGGAGCTGTTTTTT. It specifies CASSSWTGDTGELFF.

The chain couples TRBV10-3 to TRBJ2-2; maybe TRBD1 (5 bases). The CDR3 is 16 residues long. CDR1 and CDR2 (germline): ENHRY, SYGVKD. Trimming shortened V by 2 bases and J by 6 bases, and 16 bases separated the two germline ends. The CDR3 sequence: CAISERGADGPGELFF. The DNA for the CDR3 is TGTGCCATCAGTGAGCGTGGGGCAGACGGGCCCGGGGAGCTGTTTTTT.

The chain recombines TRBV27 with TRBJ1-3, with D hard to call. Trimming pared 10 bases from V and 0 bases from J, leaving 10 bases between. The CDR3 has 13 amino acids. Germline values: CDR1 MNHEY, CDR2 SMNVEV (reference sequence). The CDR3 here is CAIPLISGNTIYF. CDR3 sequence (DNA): TGTGCCATCCCGCTAATCTCTGGAAACACCATATATTTT.